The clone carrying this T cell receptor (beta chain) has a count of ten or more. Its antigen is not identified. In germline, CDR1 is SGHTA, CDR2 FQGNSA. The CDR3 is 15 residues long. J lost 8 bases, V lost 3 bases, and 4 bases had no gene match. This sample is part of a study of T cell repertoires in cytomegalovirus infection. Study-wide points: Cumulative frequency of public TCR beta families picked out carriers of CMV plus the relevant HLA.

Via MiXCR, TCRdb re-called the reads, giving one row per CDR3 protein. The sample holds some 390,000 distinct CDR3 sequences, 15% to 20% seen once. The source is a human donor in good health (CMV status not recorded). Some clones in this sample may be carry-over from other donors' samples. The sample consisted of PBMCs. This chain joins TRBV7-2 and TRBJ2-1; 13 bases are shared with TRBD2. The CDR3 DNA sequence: TGTGCCAGCAGCTTCACTAGCGGGGGGGCGTATGAGCAGTTCTTC. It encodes CASSFTSGGAYEQFF.